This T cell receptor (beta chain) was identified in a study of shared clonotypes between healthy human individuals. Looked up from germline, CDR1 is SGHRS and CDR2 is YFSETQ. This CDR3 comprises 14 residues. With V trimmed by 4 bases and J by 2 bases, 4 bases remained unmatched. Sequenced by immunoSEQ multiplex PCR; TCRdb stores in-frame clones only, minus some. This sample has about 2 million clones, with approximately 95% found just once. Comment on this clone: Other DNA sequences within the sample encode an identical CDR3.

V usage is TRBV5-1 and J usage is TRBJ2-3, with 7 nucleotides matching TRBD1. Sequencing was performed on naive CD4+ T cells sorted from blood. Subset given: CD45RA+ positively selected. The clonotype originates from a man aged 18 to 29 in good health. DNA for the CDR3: TGCGCCAGCAGCCCCGACAGGGTCACAGATACGCAGTATTTT. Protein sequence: CASSPDRVTDTQYF.